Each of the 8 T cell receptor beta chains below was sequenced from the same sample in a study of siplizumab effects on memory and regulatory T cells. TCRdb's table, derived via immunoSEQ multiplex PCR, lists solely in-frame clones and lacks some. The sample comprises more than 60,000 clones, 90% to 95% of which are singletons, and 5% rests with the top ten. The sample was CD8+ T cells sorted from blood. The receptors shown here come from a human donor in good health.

The CDR3 loop reads CASSQEILAGGGQFF. The CDR3, as DNA: TGTGCCAGCAGCCAAGAAATCCTAGCGGGGGGAGGGCAGTTCTTC. This sequence joins TRBV4-2 and TRBJ2-1, with TRBD2 matching over 11 bases. The CDR3 contains 15 residues. Germline V CDR1 and CDR2: LGHNA, YNFKEQ. V lost 0 bases, J lost 12 bases, and 7 bases stayed unmatched.

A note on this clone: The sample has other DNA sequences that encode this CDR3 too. The CDR3 spells CSVGQGDGYTF. The CDR3 bases are TGCAGCGTCGGACAGGGTGATGGCTACACCTTC. The chain employs TRBV29-1 and TRBJ1-2; TRBD1 matches at 8 bases. V was clipped by 6 bases and J by 6 bases; unmatched bases: 3. Germline assignment: CDR1 SQVTM and CDR2 ANQGSEA. The CDR3 sequence is 11 residues long.

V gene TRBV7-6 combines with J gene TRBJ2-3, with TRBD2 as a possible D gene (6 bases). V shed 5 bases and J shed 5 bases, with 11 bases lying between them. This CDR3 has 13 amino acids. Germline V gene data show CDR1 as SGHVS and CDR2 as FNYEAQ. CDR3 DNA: TGTGCCAGCAGCCTCGCCGGGGGAGATACGCAGTATTTT. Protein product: CASSLAGGDTQYF.

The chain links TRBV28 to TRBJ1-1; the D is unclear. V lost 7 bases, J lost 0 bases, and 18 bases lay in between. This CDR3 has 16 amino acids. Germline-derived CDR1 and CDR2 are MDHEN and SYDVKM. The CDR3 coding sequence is TGTGCCAGCAATCGGGGTTACCCACCCCTGAACACTGAAGCTTTCTTT. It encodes CASNRGYPPLNTEAFF. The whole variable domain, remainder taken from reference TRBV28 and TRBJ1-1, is DVKVTQSSRYLVKRTGEKVFLECVQDMDHENMFWYRQDPGLGLRLIYFSYDVKMKEKGDIPEGYSVSREKKERFSLILESASTNQTSMYLCASNRGYPPLNTEAFFGQGTRLTVV.

In nucleotides, the CDR3 is TGTGCCAGCAGCGTAGGGGGACGGACCAACTATGGCTACACCTTC. It is translated as CASSVGGRTNYGYTF. V is TRBV9 and J is TRBJ1-2; D possibly corresponds to TRBD1 (5 bases). V was pared by 0 bases and J by 2 bases, with 11 bases between. There are 15 residues in the CDR3. Germline values: CDR1 SGDLS, CDR2 YYNGEE.

This CDR3 reads CASSSPAGGPPYNEQFF. The CDR3 DNA reads TGTGCCAGCAGCTCCCCAGCCGGGGGGCCGCCGTACAATGAGCAGTTCTTC. The gene calls are TRBV7-3 and TRBJ2-1; weak D call: TRBD2 (7 bases). Germline lookup yields CDR1 SGHTA and CDR2 FQGTGA. Trimming shortened V by 4 bases and J by 4 bases, and 20 bases separated the two germline ends. This CDR3 comprises 17 residues.

CDR3 loop: CASGTGHQETQYF. The CDR3 coding sequence is TGTGCCAGCGGGACAGGGCACCAAGAGACCCAGTACTTC. This chain joins TRBV2 and TRBJ2-5, with TRBD1 matching 9 bases. The CDR3 sequence is 13 residues long. V lost 8 bases to trimming and J lost 0 bases; unmatched junction nucleotides: 1. Looked up from germline, CDR1 is SNHLY and CDR2 is FYNNEI.

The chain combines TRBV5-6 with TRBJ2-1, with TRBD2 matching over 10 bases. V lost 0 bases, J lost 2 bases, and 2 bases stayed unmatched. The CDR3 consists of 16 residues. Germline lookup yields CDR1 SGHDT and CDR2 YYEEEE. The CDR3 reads CASSLAAGGPYNEQFF. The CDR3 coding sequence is TGTGCCAGCAGCTTGGCAGCGGGGGGGCCCTACAATGAGCAGTTCTTC.